A selection of T cell receptor beta chains follows, all from one sample in a study of blood T cell repertoires in COVID-19. Assay: immunoSEQ multiplex PCR; the TCRdb copy retains only in-frame clones and omits some. The sample contains approximately 200,000 clones, about nine tenths of which appear only once. The specimen sequenced was PBMCs or T cells enriched from blood (not recorded which). These receptors were collected from a man in his thirties or forties in a cohort exposed to, infected with or recovered from COVID-19 (not recorded which). Both conserved end residues are part of each CDR3. D genes are given only for firm matches. Rows may omit the clone size; those that give it use once, few, many or a size class.

CDR3 DNA,CDR3 protein,J gene,V gene,clone size,D gene
TGTGCCAGCAGTTACTCGGGTAACAGCAATACGCAGTATTTT,CASSYSGNSNTQYF,TRBJ2-3,TRBV6-5,.,.
TGCGCCAGCAGCATCGGACGGGAACGAACTGAAGCTTTCTTT,CASSIGRERTEAFF,TRBJ1-1,TRBV5-1,.,.
TGTGCCAGCAGTCTAACAGGGGGCCCGTCCTACGAGCAGTACTTC,CASSLTGGPSYEQYF,TRBJ2-7,TRBV6-2/TRBV6-3,.,TRBD1
TGTGCCAGCAGCCAGACAGGGTTTTCACCCCTCCACTTT,CASSQTGFSPLHF,TRBJ1-6,TRBV3-1/TRBV3-2,.,TRBD1
TGCGCCAGCAGCCTCCGACAGGGGATGAATCAGCCCCAGCATTTT,CASSLRQGMNQPQHF,TRBJ1-5,TRBV4-1,.,TRBD1
TGTGCCAGCTCAAGAGCGATCAAGTTGGATGAGCAGTTCTTC,CASSRAIKLDEQFF,TRBJ2-1,TRBV27,.,.
TGTGCCACCCCTTTCTACGAGCAGTACTTC,CATPFYEQYF,TRBJ2-7,TRBV21-1,.,.
TGTGCTAGTGGCACCAACAGCATGGACACTGAAGCTTTCTTT,CASGTNSMDTEAFF,TRBJ1-1,TRBV12-5,.,.
TGCGCCAGCAGCTCAAGCCTAGCGGGAGACTACGAGCAGTACTTC,CASSSSLAGDYEQYF,TRBJ2-7,TRBV4-1,few,TRBD2
TGTGCCAGCAGCCAAGATCCCAATGAGCTCTACGAGCAGTACTTC,CASSQDPNELYEQYF,TRBJ2-7,TRBV3-1/TRBV3-2,.,.
TGTGCCAGCAGTCCCAGGACAGGGGGCAACACTGGGGCCAACGTCCTGACTTTC,CASSPRTGGNTGANVLTF,TRBJ2-6,TRBV27,.,TRBD1
TGTGCCAGCAGCCCAACGGCGGGGGAGTACACTGAAGCTTTCTTT,CASSPTAGEYTEAFF,TRBJ1-1,TRBV27,.,.
TGCACCAGCAGCCAAGACAACCCCCCTCGGGAGCCCCAGCATTTT,CTSSQDNPPREPQHF,TRBJ1-5,TRBV1,.,.
TGTGCCAGTACTAGCCGTCCAGAAAGACCCCAGCATTTT,CASTSRPERPQHF,TRBJ1-5,TRBV19,.,.
TGCGCCAGCAGCTTGGGCCAGGGGGCGGCCTACGAGCAGTACTTC,CASSLGQGAAYEQYF,TRBJ2-7,TRBV5-1,.,TRBD1
TGTGCCAGCACTCACAGGGACAACACTGAAGCTTTCTTT,CASTHRDNTEAFF,TRBJ1-1,TRBV12-3/TRBV12-4,.,.
TGTGCCAGCAGCTTAGTCCCCGGACAGGGCGGCCCCTACGAGCAGTACTTC,CASSLVPGQGGPYEQYF,TRBJ2-7,TRBV11-2,.,TRBD1
TGTGCCAGCAGCCTGGGAATGGGGCCTAATGAGCAGTTCTTC,CASSLGMGPNEQFF,TRBJ2-1,TRBV3-1/TRBV3-2,.,.
TGCGCCAGCAGCTTGAAACATGATGGCAAAAACATTCAGTACTTC,CASSLKHDGKNIQYF,TRBJ2-4,TRBV5-1,.,.
TGTGCCACCAGTGATTCAGGGGGCGTTATCTACGAGCAGTACTTC,CATSDSGGVIYEQYF,TRBJ2-7,TRBV24-1,once,TRBD1
TGCAGCGTGTCGGGACTAGCGGGAGGCGGGACCTACGAGCAGTACTTC,CSVSGLAGGGTYEQYF,TRBJ2-7,TRBV29-1,.,TRBD2
.,CASSPWGWGAFGVLCSLGDLSPF,TRBJ2-7,TRBV18,.,.
TGTGCCAGCACGAGGGATACGCAGTATTTT,CASTRDTQYF,TRBJ2-3,TRBV2,.,.
TGTGCCAGCAGCGTGGCCGGGACTAGCGGGAAGTCCTACAATGAGCAGTTCTTC,CASSVAGTSGKSYNEQFF,TRBJ2-1,TRBV9,.,TRBD2
TGCAGCGTTGGGACAGGGGTGACTGAAGCTTTCTTT,CSVGTGVTEAFF,TRBJ1-1,TRBV29-1,.,TRBD1
TGTGCCAGCAGCTTTGGCGGTTACAATGAGCAGTTCTTC,CASSFGGYNEQFF,TRBJ2-1,TRBV5-5,few,.
TGCGCCAGCAGCCCAACAGGGGGAGGAACAGATACGCAGTATTTT,CASSPTGGGTDTQYF,TRBJ2-3,TRBV5-1,.,TRBD1
TGTGCCAGCTCACCACAGGTGTCTAGCGGGAGAGAGACCCAGTACTTC,CASSPQVSSGRETQYF,TRBJ2-5,TRBV18,.,TRBD2
TGTGCCAGCAGCCAAGCACTAGCGAATGAGCAGTTCTTC,CASSQALANEQFF,TRBJ2-1,TRBV3-1/TRBV3-2,.,TRBD2